The 2 T cell receptor beta chains reported below all come from one sample, sequenced in a study of control samples from healthy donors and cancer patients. The table came from immunoSEQ multiplex PCR; TCRdb's copy has only in-frame clones and leaves some out. The data contain approximately 110,000 clones, 90% of them singletons. The sample was blood. Every receptor here comes from a human donor in good health. The donor label of this sample is uncertain.

The rearrangement links TRBV7-9 to TRBJ2-1, with 8 bases that match TRBD2. With V trimmed by 5 bases and J by 0 bases, 15 bases remained unmatched. This CDR3 spans 19 amino acids. The germline V gene has CDR1 SEHNR and CDR2 FQNEAQ (reference sequence). This CDR3 is CASSRIRGLADTSYNEQFF. CDR3 DNA: TGTGCCAGCAGCCGCATTAGAGGACTAGCCGACACCTCCTACAATGAGCAGTTCTTC.

The gene calls are TRBV5-1 and TRBJ2-6; D is unclear. V lost 1 base to trimming and J lost 1 base, with 15 bases between them. CDR3 size: 18 residues. CDR1 is SGHRS, CDR2 YFSETQ, per germline. The CDR3 sequence is CASSLLPPTGSGANVLTF. The CDR3 DNA reads as TGCGCCAGCAGCTTGTTACCCCCGACGGGTTCTGGGGCCAACGTCCTGACTTTC.